Below, 20 T cell receptor beta chains from the same sample are listed, as sequenced in a study of CD8 T cells in Susac syndrome. RNA was extracted with the RNeasy kit, and a quantity of 0.5 to 1 ug was reverse transcribed using random hexamers. TCRdb itself ran the immunoSEQ multiplex PCR reads through MiXCR, one entry per CDR3 protein. The sample includes fewer than 200,000 distinct CDR3 sequences, roughly 92% of them seen just once. Sequenced: CD4+ T cells from PBMCs. These receptors were taken from a human donor in good health.

V usage is TRBV6-4 and J usage is TRBJ2-3; D unclear. This CDR3 comprises 13 residues. V was shortened by 2 bases and J by 4 bases, with 7 bases between the two germline ends. Germline CDR1 MRHNA, CDR2 SNTAGT. CDR3 DNA: TGTGCCAGCAGTGACAACTTAGCAGATACGCAGTATTTT. It translates to CASSDNLADTQYF.

The V and J genes are TRBV12-3 or TRBV12-4 and TRBJ1-5, with a possible D match to TRBD1 (5 bases). Trimming pared 0 bases from V and 0 bases from J, leaving 15 bases between. This CDR3 comprises 18 residues. The CDR3 DNA reads as TGTGCCAGCAGTTTAGCGCTAACGGGGGTTAATAGCAATCAGCCCCAGCATTTT. Its translation is CASSLALTGVNSNQPQHF.

V is TRBV30 and J is TRBJ2-3; D unresolved. The CDR3 is 11 amino acids. V dropped 5 bases and J dropped 5 bases, with 8 bases sitting between them. Germline V CDR1 and CDR2: GTSNPN, SVGIG (reference sequence). The CDR3 DNA is TGTGCCTGGGGGGATAGAGATACGCAGTATTTT. Amino acid sequence: CAWGDRDTQYF.

This clonotype came up once. The chain recombines TRBV7-8 with TRBJ2-3; no clear D gene. Looked up from germline, CDR1 is SGHVS and CDR2 is FQNEAQ. Trimming stripped 3 bases from V and 6 bases from J, with 13 bases between. There are 14 residues in the CDR3. CDR3 residues: CASSFETRADTQYF. CDR3 coding DNA: TGTGCCAGCAGCTTTGAGACCAGAGCTGATACGCAGTATTTT.

The rearrangement uses TRBV20-1 and TRBJ1-6; D might be TRBD1 (5 bases). V lost 0 bases and J lost 9, with 9 bases in between. Germline V gene sequence: CDR1 DFQATT, CDR2 SNEGSKA (reference sequence). This CDR3 contains 13 residues. Written as DNA, the CDR3 is TGCAGTGCTAGAGATTCCGGGGGTTCACCCCTCCACTTT. Translated: CSARDSGGSPLHF.

The chain recombines TRBV20-1 with TRBJ1-4; tentatively, D is TRBD1 (6 bases). Deletions cut 5 bases from V and 4 bases from J, with 14 bases between. Per germline, CDR1 DFQATT and CDR2 SNEGSKA (reference sequence). CDR3 length: 14 residues. The CDR3 loop is CSADNRALNEKLFF. In DNA, the CDR3 is TGCAGTGCTGATAACAGGGCCCTTAATGAAAAACTGTTTTTT.

The chain uses TRBV12-3 or TRBV12-4 and TRBJ2-7; no definite D call. V gave up 3 bases and J gave up 1 base, with 7 bases separating them. The length of the CDR3 is 13 residues. The CDR3 is CASSFGESYEQYV. Here the CDR3 DNA reads TGTGCCAGCAGTTTCGGCGAGTCCTACGAGCAGTACGTC.

This clonotype appeared a single time. This sequence joins TRBV6-1 and TRBJ2-7; 10 nucleotides align to TRBD1. V shed 5 bases and J 7 bases; nucleotides not matched to a gene: 20. Looked up from germline, CDR1 is MNHNS and CDR2 is SASEGT. The CDR3 length is 18 residues. The CDR3 coding sequence is TGTGCCAGCAGTCGCCCAGGGACAGGGGCCCACTGGGTGGAGGAGCAGTACTTC. Its translation is CASSRPGTGAHWVEEQYF.

The rearrangement links TRBV4-3 to TRBJ2-4, with 7 nucleotides matching TRBD1. The J segment lost 7 bases and the V segment lost 0 bases, leaving 6 bases of the junction unmatched. This CDR3 has 15 residues. The V gene's germline CDR1 is LGHNA and CDR2 YSLEER. The CDR3 is CASSQETGWFNIQYF. The DNA for the CDR3 is TGCGCCAGCAGCCAAGAGACAGGGTGGTTTAACATTCAGTACTTC.

The chain combines TRBV28 with TRBJ1-1; possible D gene TRBD1, 5 bases. V was trimmed by 4 bases and J by 1 base, leaving 13 bases between them. The germline CDR1 and CDR2 sequences are MDHEN and SYDVKM. The CDR3 is made up of 15 amino acids. The CDR3 loop reads CASSSGTFANTEAFF. CDR3 nucleotide sequence: TGTGCCAGCAGTTCTGGGACTTTTGCGAACACTGAAGCTTTCTTT.

The V call is TRBV6-6, the J call TRBJ2-7; D is unresolved. Germline assignment: CDR1 MNHNY and CDR2 SVGAGI (reference sequence). The ends were cut back, 6 bases at V and 0 bases at J, with 6 bases in the middle. The CDR3 runs to 12 residues. CDR3 residues: CASRQSSYEQYV. The CDR3 DNA follows: TGTGCCAGCAGACAAAGCTCCTACGAGCAGTACGTC.

The V call is TRBV29-1, the J call TRBJ1-6, with D possibly TRBD1 on 6 matching bases. The CDR3 totals 14 residues. V was cut by 6 bases and J by 5 bases, with 14 bases left in between. The germline gives CDR1 SQVTM, CDR2 ANQGSEA. The CDR3 spells CSVGTGSDNSPLHF. The CDR3 DNA follows: TGCAGCGTGGGCACAGGGTCAGATAATTCACCCCTCCACTTT.

This clonotype has only one observation. The chain couples TRBV19 to TRBJ1-5; TRBD1 is a possible D gene (5 bases). The germline CDR1 and CDR2 sequences are LNHDA and SQIVND (reference sequence). V was trimmed by 7 bases and J by 2 bases, leaving 15 bases between them. This CDR3 has 15 residues. The CDR3 region is CASTAGRGGNQPQHF. Written as DNA, the CDR3 is TGTGCCAGTACCGCAGGGAGGGGCGGCAATCAGCCCCAGCATTTT.

The V and J genes are TRBV3-1 and TRBJ2-3, with 12 nucleotides matching TRBD2. Germline CDR1 reads LGHDT; CDR2 reads YNNKEL (reference sequence). The CDR3 is 16 residues long. With V trimmed by 1 base and J by 7 bases, 6 bases remained unmatched. The CDR3 DNA reads as TGTGCCAGCAGCCAAGCTCTAGCGGGGGGGTTAAATACGCAGTATTTT. Its translation: CASSQALAGGLNTQYF.

This rearrangement joins TRBV7-9 to TRBJ1-6, with 9 bases aligning to TRBD1. CDR1 and CDR2 (germline): SEHNR, FQNEAQ (reference sequence). J was trimmed by 10 bases and V by 1 base; bases with no gene match: 8. CDR3 length equals 16 residues. The CDR3 DNA follows: TGTGCCAGCAGCTTAGATACCGGGACAGGGAACTCACCCCTCCACTTT. This translates into CASSLDTGTGNSPLHF.

This rearrangement joins TRBV9 to TRBJ1-6; unclear D gene. The V end was cut by 4 bases, the J end by 6 bases, with 14 bases between. Germline V gives CDR1 SGDLS, CDR2 YYNGEE. This CDR3 comprises 15 residues. The CDR3 DNA sequence: TGTGCCAGCAGCACCCAGACGGGAACTAATTCACCCCTCCACTTT. Amino acid sequence: CASSTQTGTNSPLHF.

The rearrangement uses TRBV4-2 and TRBJ2-5; 13 nucleotides match TRBD2. Trimming removed 4 bases from V and 3 bases from J; junction bases left unmatched: 8. CDR3 size: 17 residues. Germline V lookup: CDR1 LGHNA, CDR2 YNFKEQ. The CDR3 sequence: CASSPGTSGAREETQYF. The CDR3 region has the DNA TGTGCCAGCAGCCCAGGGACTAGCGGGGCGAGGGAAGAGACCCAGTACTTC.

This sequence joins TRBV9 and TRBJ2-7, with D tentatively TRBD2 (6 bases). Trimming took off 3 bases at V and 2 bases at J, with 12 bases between the two ends. The V gene's germline CDR1 is SGDLS and CDR2 YYNGEE. The length of the CDR3 is 14 residues. The chain's CDR3 is CASSARDSPYEQYF. The DNA for the CDR3 is TGTGCCAGCAGCGCACGGGACTCACCCTACGAGCAGTACTTC. The full variable domain, completed using reference TRBV9 and TRBJ2-7, is DSGVTQTPKHLITATGQRVTLRCSPRSGDLSVYWYQQSLDQGLQFLIQYYNGEERAKGNILERFSAQQFPDLHSELNLSSLELGDSALYFCASSARDSPYEQYFGPGTRLTVT.

The CDR3 spells CASSVGDSNQPQHF. In DNA form, the CDR3 reads TGTGCCAGCAGTGTAGGGGACAGCAATCAGCCCCAGCATTTT. This chain joins TRBV2 and TRBJ1-5, with D perhaps matching TRBD1 (5 bases). Between the trimmed V and J ends, which lost 4 bases and 1 base, there was a span of 8 bases. Germline-derived CDR1 and CDR2 are SNHLY and FYNNEI. The CDR3 is 14 residues long.

V gene TRBV5-1 combines with J gene TRBJ2-6, with unresolved D. The CDR3 is made up of 20 amino acids. The V gene's germline CDR1 is SGHRS and CDR2 YFSETQ. The ends were cut back, 4 bases at V and 0 bases at J, with 23 bases in the middle. CDR3 bases: TGCGCCAGCAGCCCTTTATCAGTGTTTGGATCTTCCTCTGGGGCCAACGTCCTGACTTTC. It is translated as CASSPLSVFGSSSGANVLTF. Filled out from reference TRBV5-1 and TRBJ2-6, the complete variable domain reads KAGVTQTPRYLIKTRGQQVTLSCSPISGHRSVSWYQQTPGQGLQFLFEYFSETQRNKGNFPGRFSGRQFSNSRSEMNVSTLELGDSALYLCASSPLSVFGSSSGANVLTFGAGSRLTVL.